This record covers a single T cell receptor beta chain. Antigen: not known. TCRdb keeps only in-frame clones here, not all; method: immunoSEQ multiplex PCR. The data show hundreds of thousands of clones, over 75% seen once. This sample stems from a study of Ad26.COV2.S vaccination and SARS-CoV-2 variants. At the level of the study: Ad26.COV2.S was injected intramuscularly once or twice, 56 days apart.

CDR1 SGHTA and CDR2 FQGNSA come from the germline V gene. The length of the CDR3 is 14 residues. Trimming removed 3 bases at V and 8 bases at J, with 14 bases between. Overall study findings and caveats: Researchers cautioned that TCR breadth and depth analyses may have underestimated total T cell responses. The placebo group had lower spike-specific TCR breadth than the vaccine recipients did.

The treatment was: roughly 18 received Ad26.COV2.S at low or high dose, single or two shots; about 5 received placebo; per-sample allocation not given. The study sampled participants on day 63 after the first vaccine or placebo injection. Vaccination used an Ad26 vector expressing Wuhan-strain SARS-CoV-2 spike. This rearrangement joins TRBV7-2 to TRBJ2-1, with TRBD1 as a possible D gene (6 bases). Specimen: peripheral blood, collected in a trial of Ad26.COV2.S vaccine versus placebo. This sequence originates from a person between 18 and 60 years old who received the Ad26.COV2.S COVID-19 vaccine or a placebo. CDR3 sequence: CASSFSRGTDEQFF. CDR3 in DNA: TGTGCCAGCAGCTTTAGCAGGGGAACCGATGAGCAGTTCTTC.